This T cell receptor (beta chain) was identified during a study of blood T cell repertoires in COVID-19. Across the whole study: The United States, Italy and Spain provided the acute and convalescent COVID-19 samples.

As to this clone: Distinct nucleotide sequences in the sample also encode this CDR3.

Using immunoSEQ multiplex PCR, the repertoire was profiled, and TCRdb retains in-frame clones only, with some absent. The sample records about 230,000 clones, under 90% being singletons. The age range of participants was 18 to 89 years, with residence in about two dozen US areas. Cohorts were based on clinical histories the participants reported. Before being deemed recovered, Cohort 3 donors had two negative PCRs, clearance, or symptom resolution. This CDR3 contains 14 residues. Losses at the gene ends were 5 bases for V and 1 base for J; bases not matched to a gene: 2. CDR1 is MNHEY, CDR2 SMNVEV, per germline (reference sequence).

The source is a man aged 18 to 29 who had recovered from COVID-19. The sample was PBMCs or T cells enriched from blood (not recorded which). V usage is TRBV27 and J usage is TRBJ1-1; 9 nucleotides line up with TRBD1. The CDR3 DNA reads TGTGCCAGCAGTCTGGGACAGGGGAACACTGAAGCTTTCTTT. Residues: CASSLGQGNTEAFF.